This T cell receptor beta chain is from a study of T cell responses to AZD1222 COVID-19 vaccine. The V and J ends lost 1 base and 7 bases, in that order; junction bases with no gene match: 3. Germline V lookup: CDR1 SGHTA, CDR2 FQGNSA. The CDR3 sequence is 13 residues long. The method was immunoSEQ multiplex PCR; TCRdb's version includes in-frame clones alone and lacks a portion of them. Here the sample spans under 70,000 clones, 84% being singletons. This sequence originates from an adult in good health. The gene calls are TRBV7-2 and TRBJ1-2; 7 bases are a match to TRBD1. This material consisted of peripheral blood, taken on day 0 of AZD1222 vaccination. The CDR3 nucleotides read TGTGCCAGCAGCTTAGAGGCAGGGGGTGGCTACACCTTC. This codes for CASSLEAGGGYTF.